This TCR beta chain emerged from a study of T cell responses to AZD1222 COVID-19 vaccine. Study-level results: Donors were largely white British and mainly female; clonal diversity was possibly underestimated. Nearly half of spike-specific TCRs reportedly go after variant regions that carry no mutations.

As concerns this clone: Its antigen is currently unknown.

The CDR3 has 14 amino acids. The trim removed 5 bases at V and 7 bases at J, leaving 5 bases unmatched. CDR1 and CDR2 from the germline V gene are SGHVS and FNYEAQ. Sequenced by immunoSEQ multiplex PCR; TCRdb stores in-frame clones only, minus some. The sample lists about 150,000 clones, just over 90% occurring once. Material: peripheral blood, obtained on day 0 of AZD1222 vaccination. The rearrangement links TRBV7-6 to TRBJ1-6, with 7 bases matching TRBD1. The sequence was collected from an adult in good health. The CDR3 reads CASSQSGGNSPLHF. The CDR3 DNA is TGTGCCAGCAGCCAATCAGGGGGAAATTCACCCCTCCACTTT. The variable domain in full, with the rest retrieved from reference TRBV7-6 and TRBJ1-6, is GAGVSQSPRYKVTKRGQDVALRCDPISGHVSLYWYRQALGQGPEFLTYFNYEAQQDKSGLPNDRFSAERPEGSISTLTIQRTEQRDSAMYRCASSQSGGNSPLHFGNGTRLTVT.